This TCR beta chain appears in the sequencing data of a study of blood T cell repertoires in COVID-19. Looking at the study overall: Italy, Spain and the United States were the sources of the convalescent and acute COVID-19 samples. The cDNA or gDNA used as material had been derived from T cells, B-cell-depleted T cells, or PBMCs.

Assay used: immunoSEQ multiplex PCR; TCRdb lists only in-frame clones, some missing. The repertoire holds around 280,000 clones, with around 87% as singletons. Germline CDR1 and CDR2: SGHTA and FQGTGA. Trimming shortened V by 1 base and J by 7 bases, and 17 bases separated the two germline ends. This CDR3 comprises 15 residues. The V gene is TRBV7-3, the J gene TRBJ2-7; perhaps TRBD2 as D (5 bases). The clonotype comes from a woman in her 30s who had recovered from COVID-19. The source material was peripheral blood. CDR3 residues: CASSLIGGGPGEQYF. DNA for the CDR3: TGTGCCAGCAGCTTAATCGGTGGAGGCCCTGGGGAGCAGTACTTC.